A selection of T cell receptor beta chains follows, all from one sample in a study of cytomegalovirus exposure and HLA in healthy donors. The method was immunoSEQ multiplex PCR; TCRdb's version includes in-frame clones alone and lacks a portion of them. In the table there are 80,000 to 100,000 clones, roughly 73% of which are singletons. The sample taken for sequencing was PBMCs. These receptors originate from a man aged 45-60 years in good health and CMV-seropositive. Each CDR3 is given with its conserved first and last residue. Fields, in order: CDR3 protein, CDR3 DNA, clone size, J gene, V gene, D gene. The D gene is left open where the match is weak. Part of the rows lack a size; the others show once, few, many or a class for expanded clones.

CDR3 protein: CASSFSGVYGYTF
CDR3 DNA: TGTGCCAGCAGTTTTTCAGGCGTCTATGGCTACACCTTC
clone size: .
J gene: TRBJ1-2
V gene: TRBV28
D gene: .

CDR3 protein: CASRGTEYNSPLHF
CDR3 DNA: TGTGCCAGCAGAGGGACAGAATATAATTCACCCCTCCACTTT
clone size: .
J gene: TRBJ1-6
V gene: TRBV6-6
D gene: TRBD1

CDR3 protein: CAWSVGHSYEQYF
CDR3 DNA: TGTGCCTGGAGTGTCGGACATTCCTACGAGCAGTACTTC
clone size: .
J gene: TRBJ2-7
V gene: TRBV30
D gene: .

CDR3 protein: CSVDGVVLAGEQETQYF
CDR3 DNA: TGCAGCGTTGATGGGGTCGTCCTAGCGGGGGAACAAGAGACCCAGTACTTC
clone size: .
J gene: TRBJ2-5
V gene: TRBV29-1
D gene: TRBD2

CDR3 protein: CATSRDRPDYYGYPF
CDR3 DNA: TGTGCCACCAGCAGAGATCGGCCAGATTACTATGGCTACCCCTTC
clone size: .
J gene: TRBJ1-2
V gene: TRBV15
D gene: .

CDR3 protein: CASSQTGQGTEKLFF
CDR3 DNA: TGCGCCAGCAGCCAAACAGGGCAGGGCACTGAAAAACTGTTTTTT
clone size: .
J gene: TRBJ1-4
V gene: TRBV4-3
D gene: .

CDR3 protein: CASSAMERPYNEQFF
CDR3 DNA: TGTGCCAGCAGCGCCATGGAGCGTCCTTACAATGAGCAGTTCTTC
clone size: .
J gene: TRBJ2-1
V gene: TRBV9
D gene: .

CDR3 protein: CASSLNGGAGETQYF
CDR3 DNA: TGTGCCAGCAGCTTAAATGGCGGGGCGGGGGAGACCCAGTACTTC
clone size: .
J gene: TRBJ2-5
V gene: TRBV7-2
D gene: .

CDR3 protein: CASSSTSGGVLTFYEQYF
CDR3 DNA: TGTGCCAGCAGTTCGACTAGCGGGGGGGTCCTGACCTTTTACGAGCAGTACTTC
clone size: .
J gene: TRBJ2-7
V gene: TRBV27
D gene: TRBD2

CDR3 protein: CASSGNDRGLYNEQFF
CDR3 DNA: TGTGCCAGCAGCGGGAATGACAGGGGGCTTTACAATGAGCAGTTCTTC
clone size: .
J gene: TRBJ2-1
V gene: TRBV2
D gene: TRBD1

CDR3 protein: CASSVVGAIPREQYF
CDR3 DNA: TGCGCCAGCAGCGTGGTGGGGGCGATCCCCCGCGAGCAGTACTTC
clone size: .
J gene: TRBJ2-7
V gene: TRBV5-1
D gene: .

CDR3 protein: CASSLVDSHSGNTIYF
CDR3 DNA: TGTGCCAGCAGCTTAGTGGACAGTCACTCTGGAAACACCATATATTTT
clone size: .
J gene: TRBJ1-3
V gene: TRBV7-6
D gene: .

CDR3 protein: CASSMRAAFYTF
CDR3 DNA: TGTGCCAGTAGTATGCGAGCGGCGTTCTACACCTTC
clone size: few
J gene: TRBJ1-2
V gene: TRBV19
D gene: .

CDR3 protein: CASSQQETQYF
CDR3 DNA: TGTGCCAGCAGCCAACAAGAGACCCAGTACTTC
clone size: .
J gene: TRBJ2-5
V gene: TRBV5-6
D gene: .

CDR3 protein: CASSLWGPGNQPQNF
CDR3 DNA: .
clone size: .
J gene: TRBJ1-5
V gene: TRBV5-6
D gene: .

CDR3 protein: CASTLFEGETQYF
CDR3 DNA: TGTGCCAGCACTCTTTTTGAGGGAGAGACCCAGTACTTC
clone size: .
J gene: TRBJ2-5
V gene: TRBV2
D gene: .